A single T cell receptor (beta chain) is shown here with its context. This clonotype was found a few times. No antigen is known for it. No base qualities exist here, and no much larger clone lies one base off it. The data were taken from a study of post-analysis software for immune sequencing data (dated by TCRdb to between 2014 and 2016). Regarding the complete study: Disease courses on record covered relapsing-remitting, secondary progressive and progressive-relapsing multiple sclerosis, though some patients had no subtype annotation. Patient repertoires were compared against around 10 previously published healthy control repertoires from donors aged about 6 to 27 years. A subset of samples was prepared in parallel using single-end sample barcoding, then pooled and co-amplified after Illumina adapter ligation. Overall results and qualifications from the work: Significantly higher frequencies in patients than in controls were found for roughly 5 TRBV segments, including TRBV5-6, TRBV5-1 and TRBV20-1. Multiple sclerosis patients had significantly lower normalized Chao1 diversity than controls, a result that suggests substantial peripheral T-cell clonal expansion. When samples were clustered directly using the F measure, samples prepared in the same batch co-clustered strongly, which prompted a batch-effect correction. The multiple sclerosis patient group was slightly younger than the control group.

Library preparation was by PCR. Reads for this sample came from an Illumina HiSeq 2500. To reduce PCR and sequencing biases, unique molecular identifiers were incorporated into the TCR beta cDNA libraries. Roughly 500,000 cDNA molecules were obtained for every 1 to 10 million input T cells, so each molecule roughly corresponded to one T cell. The same protocol used for the earlier healthy control dataset was applied to prepare and sequence the patient libraries. Within a given batch, samples were prepared together, multiplexed and sequenced on the same HiSeq lane. The source study handled its data this way. Raw barcoded reads were processed with MIGEC, discarding single-read molecular identifier groups before consensus assembly and CDR3 extraction. VDJtools was used for post-analysis of the clonotype tables, with diversity normalized by down-sampling every dataset to the smallest sample size. Repertoire overlap clustering matched CDR3 amino acid but not nucleotide sequences to correct batch-related cross-sample contamination. The raw public reads went through TCRdb reprocessing: fastp at Q25, MiXCR clone calling, in-frame beta chains kept. Rows matching on CDR3 protein sequence are summarized as one entry with the most common DNA and genes. TCRdb's processing, not the study's, gives the V and J calls here. The sample records approximately 690,000 distinct CDR3 sequences, 55% to 60% of which are singletons. The top ten constitute around 10% of the sample.

The CDR3 runs 15 amino acids, cysteine and phenylalanine included. Only the CDR3 DNA is retained, 45 bases long and in frame from the first base. The germline V gene yields SGHVS for CDR1 and FQNEAQ for CDR2. V and J lose 6 bases and 1 base, and a span of 16 bases separates them. TCR beta repertoires were profiled from peripheral blood of roughly twelve young patients with multiple sclerosis to demonstrate the VDJtools post-analysis software. The multiple sclerosis patients were children and adolescents ranging in age from about 6 to 17 years. This TCR derives from a girl aged 2-15 years with multiple sclerosis. Rearrangement joined TRBV7-8 to TRBJ2-7, with the D gene not clear enough to name. The material sequenced was blood. The DNA is TGTGCCAGCAGTTTCGACTCAGAATCGTCCTACGAGCAGTACTTC. Translated, it gives CASSFDSESSYEQYF.